This T cell receptor beta chain appears in the sequencing data of a study of T cells in localized non-small cell lung cancer. This clone has just one count. This CDR3 is built from 17 residues. After removal of 2 bases from V and 0 bases from J, the junction contained 8 bases not matched to a gene. Germline V gives CDR1 SGHTA, CDR2 FQGNSA. Profiling relied on immunoSEQ multiplex PCR, and the TCRdb table lists in-frame clones only, not all of them. Here the sample spans 70,000 to 95,000 clones, approximately 91% being singletons. The origin of this receptor is a woman aged 35-70 years with stage II squamous cell lung carcinoma. The chain links TRBV7-2 to TRBJ2-5; TRBD2 matches 8 bases. Sequenced here: PBMCs, sampled before any cancer treatment. In DNA form, the CDR3 reads TGTGCCAGCAGCTTAATGGGACTAGGACTGTACCAAGAGACCCAGTACTTC. Its translation is CASSLMGLGLYQETQYF.